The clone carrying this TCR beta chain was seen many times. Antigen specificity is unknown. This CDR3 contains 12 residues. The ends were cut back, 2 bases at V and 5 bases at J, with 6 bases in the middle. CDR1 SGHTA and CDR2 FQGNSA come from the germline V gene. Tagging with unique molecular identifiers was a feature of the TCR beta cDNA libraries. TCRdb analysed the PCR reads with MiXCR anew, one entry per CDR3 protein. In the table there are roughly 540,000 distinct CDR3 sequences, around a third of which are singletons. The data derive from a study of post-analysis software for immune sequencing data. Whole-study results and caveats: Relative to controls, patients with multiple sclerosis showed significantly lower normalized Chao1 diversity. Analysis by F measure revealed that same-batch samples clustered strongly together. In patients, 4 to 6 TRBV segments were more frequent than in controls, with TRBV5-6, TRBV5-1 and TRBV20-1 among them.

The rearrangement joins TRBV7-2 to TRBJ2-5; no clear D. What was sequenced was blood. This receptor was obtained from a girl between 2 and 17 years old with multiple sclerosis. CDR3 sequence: CASSLYGETQYF. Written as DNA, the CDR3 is TGTGCCAGCAGCTTATACGGGGAGACCCAGTACTTC.